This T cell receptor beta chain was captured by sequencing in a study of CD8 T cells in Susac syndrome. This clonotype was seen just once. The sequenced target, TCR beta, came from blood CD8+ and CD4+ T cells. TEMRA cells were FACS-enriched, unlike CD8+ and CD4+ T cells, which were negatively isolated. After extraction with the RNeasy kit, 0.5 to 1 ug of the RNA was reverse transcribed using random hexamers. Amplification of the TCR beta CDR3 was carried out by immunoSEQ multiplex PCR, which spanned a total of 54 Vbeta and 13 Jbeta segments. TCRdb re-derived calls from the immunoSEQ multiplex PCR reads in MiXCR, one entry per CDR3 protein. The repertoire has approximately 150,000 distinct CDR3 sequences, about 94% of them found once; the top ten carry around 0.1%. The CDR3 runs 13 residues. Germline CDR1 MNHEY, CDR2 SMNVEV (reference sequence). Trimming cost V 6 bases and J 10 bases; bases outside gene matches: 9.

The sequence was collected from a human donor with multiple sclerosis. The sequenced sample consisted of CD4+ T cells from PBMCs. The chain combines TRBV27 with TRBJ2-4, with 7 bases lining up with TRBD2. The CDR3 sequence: CASRGSIGGIQYF. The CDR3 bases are TGTGCCAGCAGGGGATCCATCGGGGGGATTCAGTACTTC.